This T cell receptor beta chain was captured by sequencing in a study of cytomegalovirus exposure and HLA in healthy donors. Study-wide results and limits: Later work showed greater clonal expansion in HLA-associated TCR beta chains than in equally common others. Analyzed later, most CMV-associated TCR beta chains appeared HLA-restricted. In vitro, three CMV-associated chains proved specific for CMV antigens. Previous analysis showed most TCR beta V segments were productive about 87% or about 30% of the time.

The PCR contained 60 Vbeta and 13 Jbeta primers. The repertoire was sequenced with immunoSEQ multiplex PCR; TCRdb's copy has only in-frame clones and lacks some. This sample yields approximately 150,000 clones, of which 65% to 70% are seen a single time; 4% to 5.5% belongs to the top ten. This CDR3 is built from 17 residues. The germline CDR1 and CDR2 sequences are MNHEY and SMNVEV (reference sequence). V lost 3 bases and J lost 1; bases outside the gene matches: 10. Turning to this clone: Its antigen is still unknown.

The genes are TRBV27 and TRBJ1-1; 8 bases match TRBD1. Material for sequencing was PBMCs. This clonotype was sampled from a young woman in good health and CMV-seropositive. CDR3 coding DNA: TGTGCCAGCAGTTTGTGGGCAGGGGGCGCGGGGAACACTGAAGCTTTCTTT. It codes for CASSLWAGGAGNTEAFF.